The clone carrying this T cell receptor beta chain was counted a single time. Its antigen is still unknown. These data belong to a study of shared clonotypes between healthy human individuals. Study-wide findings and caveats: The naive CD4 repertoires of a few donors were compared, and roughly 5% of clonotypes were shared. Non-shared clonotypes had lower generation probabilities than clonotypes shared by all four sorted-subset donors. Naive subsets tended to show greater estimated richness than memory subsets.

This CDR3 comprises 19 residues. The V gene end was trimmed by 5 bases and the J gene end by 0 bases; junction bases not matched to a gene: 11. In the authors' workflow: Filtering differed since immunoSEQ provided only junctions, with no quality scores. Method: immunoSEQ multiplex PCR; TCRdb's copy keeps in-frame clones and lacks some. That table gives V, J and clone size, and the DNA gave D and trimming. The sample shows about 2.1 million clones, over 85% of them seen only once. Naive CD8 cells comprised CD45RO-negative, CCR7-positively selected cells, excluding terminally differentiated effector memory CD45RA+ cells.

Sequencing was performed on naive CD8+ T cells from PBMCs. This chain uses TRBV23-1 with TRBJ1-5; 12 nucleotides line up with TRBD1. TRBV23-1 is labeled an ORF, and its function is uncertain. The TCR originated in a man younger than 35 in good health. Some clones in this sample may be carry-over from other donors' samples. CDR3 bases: TGCGCCAGCAGTACACCCGGGACAGGGGGCTGGTATAGCAATCAGCCCCAGCATTTT. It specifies CASSTPGTGGWYSNQPQHF.